These 11 T cell receptor beta chains share one sample of origin, sequenced in a study of CD8 T cells in ankylosing spondylitis. TCRdb passed the 5' RACE reads through MiXCR, listing each CDR3 protein once. The top ten hold roughly an eighth of the sample, which has 90,000 to 120,000 distinct CDR3 sequences, nearly 25% seen once. The sequencing input was synovial fluid, either unsorted or a sorted T cell fraction (not recorded which). Receptors originate from a male donor with ankylosing spondylitis.

Only a few counts were recorded for this clonotype. The V call is TRBV6-1, the J call TRBJ2-3; 8 positions agree with TRBD1. V lost 4 bases and J lost 0; bases outside the gene matches: 6. Looked up from germline, CDR1 is MNHNS and CDR2 is SASEGT. This CDR3 is 16 amino acids long. The CDR3 DNA sequence: TGTGCCAGCAGTGTTGGGACAGGACATAGCACAGATACGCAGTATTTT. The encoded protein is CASSVGTGHSTDTQYF.

This clonotype was observed a few times. The CDR3 loop reads CASSKRIRGENTIYF. In DNA, the CDR3 is TGTGCCAGCAGCAAAAGGATCAGGGGTGAAAACACCATATATTTT. The rearrangement links TRBV21-1 to TRBJ1-3; the table's D call TRBD1 went unverified against the DNA. TRBV21-1 is deemed a pseudogene. The CDR3 length is 15 residues.

This chain joins TRBV11-3 and TRBJ1-6, with unresolved D. This CDR3 contains 16 residues. In germline, CDR1 is SGHNT, CDR2 YENEEA. Trimming took 1 base from V and 7 from J, leaving 14 bases between them. The CDR3 nucleotides read TGTGCCAGCAGCTTAGTCGCCGGGGAGGCGAATTCACCCCTCCACTTT. Its translation: CASSLVAGEANSPLHF.

The V and J genes are TRBV7-9 and TRBJ2-1; either TRBD1 or TRBD2 may fit D (5 bases each). This CDR3 spans 14 amino acids. Trimming shortened V by 5 bases and J by 2 bases, and 10 bases separated the two germline ends. From germline, CDR1 is SEHNR and CDR2 FQNEAQ (reference sequence). Here the CDR3 reads CASSPRDPYNEQFF. Written as DNA, the CDR3 is TGTGCCAGCAGCCCCCGGGACCCCTACAATGAGCAGTTCTTC. The entire variable domain, with the rest obtained from reference TRBV7-9 and TRBJ2-1, is as follows: DTGVSQNPRHKITKRGQNVTFRCDPISEHNRLYWYRQTLGQGPEFLTYFQNEAQLEKSRLLSDRFSAERPKGSFSTLEIQRTEQGDSAMYLCASSPRDPYNEQFFGPGTRLTVL.

In this sample, this clonotype turned up a few times. In DNA, the CDR3 is TGCGCCAGCAGCCCGAGCAGGGGACATGAGAACACTGAAGCTTTCTTT. Translating gives CASSPSRGHENTEAFF. The chain is built from TRBV5-1 and TRBJ1-1, with D perhaps matching TRBD1 (6 bases). Per germline, CDR1 SGHRS and CDR2 YFSETQ. The CDR3 loop spans 16 amino acids. The germline V and J ends were trimmed by 4 bases and 1 base, with 17 bases remaining between them.

The gene calls are TRBV4-2 and TRBJ1-2; the D is unclear. The CDR3 spans 14 residues. From germline, CDR1 is LGHNA and CDR2 YNFKEQ. The V end lost 1 base, the J end lost 2 bases, and 8 bases lay between the germline ends. CDR3 nucleotides: TGTGCCAGCAGCCAAGCGACACTCAACTATGGCTACACCTTC. This codes for CASSQATLNYGYTF.

This clonotype has more than one count but fewer than ten. The chain has TRBV20-1 and TRBJ2-1; 14 bases agree with TRBD2. Germline CDR1 reads DFQATT; CDR2 reads SNEGSKA (reference sequence). The CDR3 covers 20 residues. V was clipped by 2 bases and J by 1 base; unmatched bases: 13. The CDR3 here is CSARKGLAGGGPGSYNEQFF. CDR3 bases: TGCAGTGCTAGAAAAGGACTAGCGGGAGGAGGGCCGGGGTCCTACAATGAGCAGTTCTTC.

Details on this clonotype: One junction end does not reproduce the germline sequence, and a read error may be involved. The rearrangement joins TRBV24-1 to TRBJ1-1; D is ambiguous. Germline V gives CDR1 KGHDR, CDR2 SFDVKD. The CDR3 length is 12 residues. CDR3: CATSDWTDEVFF. Here the CDR3 DNA reads TGTGCCACCAGTGATTGGACCGATGAAGTTTTCTTT.

This clonotype was counted only a few times. The rearrangement links TRBV4-2 to TRBJ2-1; 11 bases map to TRBD2. Per the germline V gene, CDR1 is LGHNA and CDR2 is YNFKEQ. The J segment lost 0 bases and the V segment lost 4 bases, leaving 5 bases of the junction unmatched. The CDR3 is 17 amino acids. CDR3 residues: CASSRRLAGNSYNEQFF. CDR3 coding DNA: TGTGCCAGCAGCCGACGACTAGCGGGGAACTCCTACAATGAGCAGTTCTTC.

The chain carries TRBV5-1 and TRBJ1-6, with D possibly being TRBD1 (5 bases). The V and J ends lost 2 bases and 10 bases respectively, with 22 bases between them. The CDR3 totals 17 residues. Germline V gives CDR1 SGHRS, CDR2 YFSETQ. CDR3 sequence: CASSFSPGTSGASPLHF. In nucleotides, the CDR3 is TGCGCCAGCAGCTTTAGCCCCGGGACCTCTGGAGCATCACCCCTCCACTTT.

V and J are TRBV5-1 and TRBJ2-5; tentative D call: TRBD1 (5 bases). V was trimmed by 4 bases and J by 5 bases, leaving 12 bases between them. Per germline, CDR1 SGHRS and CDR2 YFSETQ. The CDR3 length is 13 residues. The CDR3 nucleotides read TGCGCCAGCAGCCTAGGGGCCGAGGAGACCCAGTACTTC. It specifies CASSLGAEETQYF.